This note documents a single TCR beta chain sequence. This record belongs to a study of T cell responses to AZD1222 COVID-19 vaccine. The V gene's germline CDR1 is SGHRS and CDR2 YFSETQ. The V segment lost 4 bases and the J segment 2 bases; nucleotides outside the gene matches: 11. The CDR3 has 16 amino acids. Libraries were prepared by immunoSEQ multiplex PCR; TCRdb keeps only in-frame clonotypes and omits some of them. The sample holds approximately 70,000 clones; about nine tenths are singletons and the top ten take roughly 2.4%. The TCR comes from an adult in good health. The chain joins TRBV5-1 to TRBJ2-7, with TRBD2 identical over 8 bases. Material: peripheral blood, obtained on day 0 of AZD1222 vaccination. Here the CDR3 reads CASSPLGGGTTYEQYF. The CDR3 DNA sequence: TGCGCCAGCAGCCCTCTCGGGGGGGGGACGACCTACGAGCAGTACTTC.